This T cell receptor (beta chain) comes out of a study of cytomegalovirus exposure and HLA in healthy donors. The CDR3 spans 15 residues. Trimming at V came to 0 bases and at J to 5 bases, leaving 4 bases not matched to a gene. Germline-derived CDR1 and CDR2 are SGDLS and YYNGEE. PCR used 60 Vbeta primers and 13 Jbeta primers. Per the authors' pipeline: An analysis performed later counted 70 million to 90 million unique TCR beta chains (roughly 11 million of them shared). The data were produced by immunoSEQ multiplex PCR, yet TCRdb's version contains in-frame clones alone and is incomplete. For V, J and clone size, that table is used; D and trimming come from the DNA. The sample consists of about 62,000 clones, roughly 80% of them appearing once.

Sequencing input: PBMCs. The clonotype comes from a woman younger than 45 in good health and CMV-seronegative. V is TRBV9 and J is TRBJ2-5; 10 bases map to TRBD1. DNA of the CDR3: TGTGCCAGCAGCGTAGTGGGGACAGGGGTTGAGACCCAGTACTTC. Translating gives CASSVVGTGVETQYF. Full variable domain (rest looked up from reference TRBV9 and TRBJ2-5): DSGVTQTPKHLITATGQRVTLRCSPRSGDLSVYWYQQSLDQGLQFLIQYYNGEERAKGNILERFSAQQFPDLHSELNLSSLELGDSALYFCASSVVGTGVETQYFGPGTRLLVL.